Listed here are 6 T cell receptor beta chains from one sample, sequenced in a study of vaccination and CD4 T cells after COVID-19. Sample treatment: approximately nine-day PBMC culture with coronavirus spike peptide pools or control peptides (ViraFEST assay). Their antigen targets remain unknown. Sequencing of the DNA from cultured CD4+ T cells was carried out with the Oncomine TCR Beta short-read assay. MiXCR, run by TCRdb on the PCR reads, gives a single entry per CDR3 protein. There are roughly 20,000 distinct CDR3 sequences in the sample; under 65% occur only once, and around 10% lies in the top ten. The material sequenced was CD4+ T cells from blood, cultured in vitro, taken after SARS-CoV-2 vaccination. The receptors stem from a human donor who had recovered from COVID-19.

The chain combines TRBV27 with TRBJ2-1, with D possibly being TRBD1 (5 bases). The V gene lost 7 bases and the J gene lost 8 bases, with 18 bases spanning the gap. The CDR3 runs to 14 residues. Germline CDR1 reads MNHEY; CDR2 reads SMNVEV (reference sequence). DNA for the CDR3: TGTGCCAGCAAACGGGCAGGGTTCTATCATGAGCAGTTCTTC. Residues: CASKRAGFYHEQFF.

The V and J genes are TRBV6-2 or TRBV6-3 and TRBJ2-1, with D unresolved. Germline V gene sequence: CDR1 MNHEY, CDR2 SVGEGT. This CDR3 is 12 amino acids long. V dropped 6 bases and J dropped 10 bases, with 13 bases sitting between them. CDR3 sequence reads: CASSYRPGEQFF. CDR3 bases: TGTGCCAGCAGCTATCGACCCGGAGAGCAGTTCTTC.

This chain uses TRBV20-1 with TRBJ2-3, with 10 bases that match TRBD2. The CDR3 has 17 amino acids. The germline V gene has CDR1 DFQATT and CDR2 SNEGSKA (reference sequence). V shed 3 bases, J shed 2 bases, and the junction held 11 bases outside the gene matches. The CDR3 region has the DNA TGCAGTGCTAGTCGGTCTAGCGGGAGTCTTATCACAGATACGCAGTATTTT. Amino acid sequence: CSASRSSGSLITDTQYF.

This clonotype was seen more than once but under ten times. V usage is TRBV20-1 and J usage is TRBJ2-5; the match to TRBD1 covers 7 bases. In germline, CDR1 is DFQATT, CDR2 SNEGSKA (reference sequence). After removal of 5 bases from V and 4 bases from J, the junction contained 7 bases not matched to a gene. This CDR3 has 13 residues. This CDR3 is CSASQGIGETQYF. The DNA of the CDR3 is TGCAGTGCTTCACAGGGGATCGGAGAGACCCAGTACTTC.

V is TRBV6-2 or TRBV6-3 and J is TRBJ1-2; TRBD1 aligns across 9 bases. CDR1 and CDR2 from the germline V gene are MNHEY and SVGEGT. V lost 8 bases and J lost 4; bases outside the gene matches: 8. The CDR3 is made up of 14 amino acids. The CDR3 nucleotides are TGTGCCAGCGGAAACAGGGGGCTAGGCTATGGCTACACCTTC. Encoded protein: CASGNRGLGYGYTF.

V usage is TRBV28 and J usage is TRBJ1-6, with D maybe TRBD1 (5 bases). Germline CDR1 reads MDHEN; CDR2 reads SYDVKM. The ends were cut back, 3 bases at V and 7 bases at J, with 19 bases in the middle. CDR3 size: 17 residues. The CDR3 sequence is CASSFLGDAFGNSPLHF. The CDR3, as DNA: TGTGCCAGCAGTTTCCTTGGGGACGCCTTCGGGAATTCACCCCTCCACTTT.